Below, 32 T cell receptor beta chains from the same sample are listed, as sequenced in a study of cytomegalovirus exposure and HLA in healthy donors. PCR was performed using 60 Vbeta and 13 Jbeta primers. Libraries were prepared by immunoSEQ multiplex PCR; TCRdb keeps only in-frame clonotypes and omits some of them. The sample holds 55,000 to 80,000 clones, 65% to 90% seen once. Input material: PBMCs. These receptors were taken from a female donor in good health and CMV-seronegative.

The rearrangement links TRBV9 to TRBJ2-7; 8 nucleotides line up with TRBD2. The CDR3 consists of 15 residues. Looked up from germline, CDR1 is SGDLS and CDR2 is YYNGEE. V trimming: 4 bases; J trimming: 2 bases; junction bases outside the gene matches: 8. CDR3 in amino acids: CASSLRGGLAYEQYF. The CDR3 nucleotides are TGTGCCAGCAGCCTCCGGGGGGGCTTAGCCTACGAGCAGTACTTC.

The CDR3: CASSPLAGADYEQYF. The CDR3 region has the DNA TGTGCCAGTAGTCCACTAGCGGGGGCCGATTACGAGCAGTACTTC. The chain carries TRBV19 and TRBJ2-7; 11 nucleotides match TRBD2. This CDR3 region has 15 residues. After removal of 5 bases from V and 4 bases from J, the junction contained 7 bases not matched to a gene. Per the germline V gene, CDR1 is LNHDA and CDR2 is SQIVND (reference sequence).

This clone has a single count. This chain links TRBV2 with TRBJ2-7, with D uncertain. V was trimmed by 0 bases and J by 0 bases, leaving 6 bases between them. The CDR3 has 14 residues. CDR1 SNHLY and CDR2 FYNNEI come from the germline V gene. The CDR3: CASSEAYSSYEQYF. The CDR3, as DNA: TGTGCCAGCAGTGAAGCCTACAGCTCCTACGAGCAGTACTTC. The complete variable domain, with remaining parts taken from reference TRBV2 and TRBJ2-7, reads EPEVTQTPSHQVTQMGQEVILRCVPISNHLYFYWYRQILGQKVEFLVSFYNNEISEKSEIFDDQFSVERPDGSNFTLKIRSTKLEDSAMYFCASSEAYSSYEQYFGPGTRLTVT.

The gene calls are TRBV5-6 and TRBJ1-3, with D possibly matching TRBD1 (6 bases). Deletions cut 0 bases from V and 5 bases from J, with 12 bases between. The CDR3 has 15 amino acids. Germline V gene lookup returns CDR1 SGHDT and CDR2 YYEEEE. The CDR3 reads CASSLEGVGRNTIYF. Here the CDR3 DNA reads TGTGCCAGCAGCTTGGAGGGGGTAGGGCGAAACACCATATATTTT.

This chain links TRBV11-2 with TRBJ2-7; TRBD2 agrees at 14 bases. This CDR3 is built from 14 residues. Germline V gene lookup returns CDR1 SGHAT and CDR2 FQNNGV. The ends lost 7 bases at V and 4 bases at J; junction bases unmatched: 3. The CDR3 region has the DNA TGTGCCAGCACCCGGACTAGCGGGAGGTACGAGCAGTACTTC. Protein: CASTRTSGRYEQYF.

The V call is TRBV19, the J call TRBJ1-2; no clear D. The V gene lost 4 bases and the J gene lost 5 bases, with 17 bases spanning the gap. Germline CDR1 LNHDA, CDR2 SQIVND (reference sequence). The CDR3 runs to 15 residues. The CDR3 sequence is CASSRGPNAGYGYTF. In DNA form, the CDR3 reads TGTGCCAGTAGTAGAGGGCCTAACGCGGGGTATGGCTACACCTTC. Based on the CDR3 plus reference TRBV19 and TRBJ1-2, the full variable domain is DGGITQSPKYLFRKEGQNVTLSCEQNLNHDAMYWYRQDPGQGLRLIYYSQIVNDFQKGDIAEGYSVSREKKESFPLTVTSAQKNPTAFYLCASSRGPNAGYGYTFGSGTRLTVV.

The chain uses TRBV6-5 and TRBJ2-1; D possibly corresponds to TRBD2 (6 bases). The length of the CDR3 is 14 residues. Germline CDR1 is MNHEY and CDR2 is SVGAGI. The V and J ends lost 4 bases and 9 bases respectively, with 16 bases between them. The CDR3 nucleotides are TGTGCCAGCAGTTTTGCGGGGACCACCGCTGAGCAGTTCTTC. Its translation: CASSFAGTTAEQFF.

V and J are TRBV5-1 and TRBJ1-5; 9 bases match TRBD1. V lost 0 bases to trimming and J lost 7 bases; unmatched junction nucleotides: 8. There are 16 residues in the CDR3. Germline-derived CDR1 and CDR2 are SGHRS and YFSETQ. The CDR3 here is CASSLEPGQGWQPQHF. The CDR3 nucleotides read TGCGCCAGCAGCTTGGAACCGGGACAGGGCTGGCAGCCCCAGCATTTT.

The rearrangement uses TRBV6-7 and TRBJ2-5; tentative D call: TRBD2 (5 bases). TRBV6-7 carries the ORF label, with uncertain function. The CDR3 covers 12 residues. Trimming removed 0 bases from V and 9 bases from J, with 8 bases in between. This CDR3 reads CASSYSPDSQYF. CDR3 sequence (DNA): TGTGCCAGCAGTTACTCACCGGACTCCCAGTACTTC.

The V and J genes are TRBV18 and TRBJ2-5; D uncertain. This CDR3 is built from 12 residues. Trimming pared 2 bases from V and 5 bases from J, leaving 6 bases between. CDR1 is KGHSH and CDR2 is LQKENI in the germline V gene. CDR3 sequence (DNA): TGTGCCAGCTCACCATTCGCGGAGACCCAGTACTTC. As protein: CASSPFAETQYF.

The V call is TRBV5-1, the J call TRBJ2-2; the D is unclear. The length of the CDR3 is 13 residues. Per germline, CDR1 SGHRS and CDR2 YFSETQ. V was trimmed by 4 bases and J by 2 bases, leaving 6 bases between them. The CDR3 protein is CASSISNTGELFF. The CDR3 nucleotides read TGCGCCAGCAGCATATCTAACACCGGGGAGCTGTTTTTT. Variable domain in full (rest from reference TRBV5-1 and TRBJ2-2): KAGVTQTPRYLIKTRGQQVTLSCSPISGHRSVSWYQQTPGQGLQFLFEYFSETQRNKGNFPGRFSGRQFSNSRSEMNVSTLELGDSALYLCASSISNTGELFFGEGSRLTVL.

V gene TRBV5-4 combines with J gene TRBJ1-2; weak D call: TRBD1 (5 bases). Germline CDR1 SGHNT, CDR2 YYREEE (reference sequence). This CDR3 has 16 amino acids. With 0 bases removed from V and 4 bases from J, the gap between germline ends came to 16 bases. The CDR3 region has the DNA TGTGCCAGCAGCTTGGCTTTTCGGGGGGAAGGCTATGGCTACACCTTC. Its translation is CASSLAFRGEGYGYTF.

The chain is built from TRBV28 and TRBJ2-2; 9 bases map to TRBD1. Trimming at V came to 4 bases and at J to 9 bases, leaving 12 bases not matched to a gene. The CDR3 is made up of 16 amino acids. Per germline, CDR1 MDHEN and CDR2 SYDVKM. The CDR3 sequence is CASSSRDREVWRELFF. CDR3 in DNA: TGTGCCAGCAGTTCGCGGGACAGGGAGGTGTGGCGGGAGCTGTTTTTT.

This clone appeared a single time. The chain joins TRBV4-2 to TRBJ1-4, with TRBD1 matching 7 bases. CDR1 and CDR2 (germline): LGHNA, YNFKEQ. Trimming took 1 base from V and 4 from J; bases not matched to a gene: 6. The CDR3 sequence is 16 residues long. In nucleotides, the CDR3 is TGTGCCAGCAGCCAAGTGTTGGACAGGAGTAATGAAAAACTGTTTTTT. Residues: CASSQVLDRSNEKLFF.

The CDR3 region has the DNA TGTGCCAGCAGCTCCACCGGGACAGGGGTCTACGAGCAGTACTTC. Encoded protein: CASSSTGTGVYEQYF. The rearrangement joins TRBV7-9 to TRBJ2-7; 10 positions agree with TRBD1. The length of the CDR3 is 15 residues. Losses at the gene ends were 4 bases for V and 3 bases for J; bases not matched to a gene: 6. The germline V gene encodes CDR1 SEHNR and CDR2 FQNEAQ (reference sequence).

V gene TRBV4-1 combines with J gene TRBJ1-5; D gene ambiguous. The CDR3 has 15 residues. The germline V gene has CDR1 MGHRA and CDR2 YSYEKL. Trimming removed 3 bases at V and 2 bases at J, with 11 bases between. CDR3 protein: CASSQRHVGNQPQHF. The CDR3, as DNA: TGCGCCAGCAGCCAGAGACATGTTGGCAATCAGCCCCAGCATTTT.

V gene TRBV11-2 combines with J gene TRBJ2-7; possibly TRBD2 for D (6 bases). CDR1 is SGHAT and CDR2 is FQNNGV in the germline V gene. V shed 1 base and J shed 2 bases, with 18 bases lying between them. The CDR3 spans 17 residues. CDR3 coding DNA: TGTGCCAGCAGCTTAGTTTCCCACGGGAGAGATCCCTACGAGCAGTACTTC. It translates to CASSLVSHGRDPYEQYF. The full variable domain, completed using reference TRBV11-2 and TRBJ2-7, is EAGVAQSPRYKIIEKRQSVAFWCNPISGHATLYWYQQILGQGPKLLIQFQNNGVVDDSQLPKDRFSAERLKGVDSTLKIQPAKLEDSAVYLCASSLVSHGRDPYEQYFGPGTRLTVT.

The chain couples TRBV10-3 to TRBJ2-5; no clear D gene. The germline V gene encodes CDR1 ENHRY and CDR2 SYGVKD. Trimming removed 1 base at V and 11 bases at J, with 11 bases between. The CDR3 covers 12 residues. CDR3 in DNA: TGTGCCATCAGTGAGTTACTTTCGGAGCAGTACTTC. It specifies CAISELLSEQYF.

J is TRBJ1-2 and V is TRBV30; the D is unclear. The V end lost 3 bases, the J end lost 1 base, and 6 bases lay between the germline ends. Germline CDR1 GTSNPN, CDR2 SVGIG (reference sequence). The CDR3 runs to 12 residues. The chain's CDR3 is CAWRTVNYGYTF. As DNA, the CDR3 is TGTGCCTGGAGAACTGTTAACTATGGCTACACCTTC.

The chain has TRBV28 and TRBJ1-5, with a possible D match to TRBD1 (5 bases). Germline V gene data show CDR1 as MDHEN and CDR2 as SYDVKM. This CDR3 has 19 amino acids. Trimming took 3 bases from V and 0 from J, leaving 21 bases between them. As DNA, the CDR3 is TGTGCCAGCAGTTTTTCTTCCGGGGGATCACTATATAGCAATCAGCCCCAGCATTTT. Amino acid sequence: CASSFSSGGSLYSNQPQHF.

V usage is TRBV28 and J usage is TRBJ2-3, with D possibly being TRBD2 (6 bases). The CDR3 has 13 amino acids. V lost 3 bases to trimming and J lost 8 bases, with 12 bases between them. The germline V gene encodes CDR1 MDHEN and CDR2 SYDVKM. Written as DNA, the CDR3 is TGTGCCAGCAGTTTCAGGGACTCTCTTACGCAGTATTTT. Amino acid sequence: CASSFRDSLTQYF. Full variable domain (remainder filled in from reference TRBV28 and TRBJ2-3): DVKVTQSSRYLVKRTGEKVFLECVQDMDHENMFWYRQDPGLGLRLIYFSYDVKMKEKGDIPEGYSVSREKKERFSLILESASTNQTSMYLCASSFRDSLTQYFGPGTRLTVL.

The J gene is TRBJ1-4, the V gene TRBV28; 7 positions agree with TRBD1. The V gene's germline CDR1 is MDHEN and CDR2 SYDVKM. This CDR3 has 16 amino acids. V dropped 6 bases and J dropped 8; count of bases not matched to a gene: 15. As DNA, the CDR3 is TGTGCCAGCAGCCGGTCAGGGGGGAGTCGGCGGGAAAAACTGTTTTTT. It encodes CASSRSGGSRREKLFF.

The V gene is TRBV19, the J gene TRBJ2-1, with a possible D match to TRBD1 (5 bases). Germline V CDR1 and CDR2: LNHDA, SQIVND (reference sequence). The CDR3 contains 14 residues. Trimming stripped 8 bases from V and 0 bases from J, with 11 bases between. CDR3 DNA sequence: TGTGCCAGTGGGGAAGGGGCCTCCTACAATGAGCAGTTCTTC. The encoded protein is CASGEGASYNEQFF.

The V and J genes are TRBV6-5 and TRBJ2-7; 12 positions agree with TRBD1. The J segment lost 3 bases and the V segment lost 6 bases, leaving 3 bases of the junction unmatched. The CDR3 has 14 residues. The germline V gene encodes CDR1 MNHEY and CDR2 SVGAGI. The CDR3 loop reads CASSGTGGGYEQYF. CDR3 nucleotides: TGTGCCAGCAGCGGGACAGGGGGCGGCTACGAGCAGTACTTC.

This clone was picked up one time. The chain joins TRBV5-5 to TRBJ1-1; D remains ambiguous. This CDR3 has 15 amino acids. Between the trimmed V and J ends, which lost 3 bases and 1 base, there was a span of 13 bases. The germline gives CDR1 SGHKS, CDR2 YYEKEE (reference sequence). The CDR3: CASSSKSWRNTEAFF. CDR3 bases: TGTGCCAGCAGCTCTAAATCCTGGAGGAACACTGAAGCTTTCTTT.

The rearrangement links TRBV19 to TRBJ2-7; 9 nucleotides align to TRBD2. The germline V gene encodes CDR1 LNHDA and CDR2 SQIVND (reference sequence). V lost 5 bases, J lost 4 bases, and 12 bases stayed unmatched. CDR3 length: 16 residues. The CDR3 sequence: CASSSRRGRAFYEQYF. The CDR3 DNA follows: TGTGCCAGTAGTTCCAGGCGCGGGAGGGCCTTTTACGAGCAGTACTTC.

In this sample, this clone turned up once. CDR3 in amino acids: CASSLSGSNYGYTF. In DNA, the CDR3 is TGTGCCAGCAGTTTATCAGGGAGCAACTATGGCTACACCTTC. The V gene is TRBV27, the J gene TRBJ1-2; no clear D gene. CDR3 size: 14 residues. Looked up from germline, CDR1 is MNHEY and CDR2 is SMNVEV (reference sequence). V shed 0 bases and J shed 2 bases, with 7 bases lying between them.

The chain combines TRBV18 with TRBJ1-5; 7 bases align to TRBD1. Germline CDR1 is KGHSH and CDR2 is LQKENI. After removal of 2 bases from V and 3 bases from J, the junction contained 7 bases not matched to a gene. The CDR3 length is 16 residues. The CDR3 DNA follows: TGTGCCAGCTCACCATATGAGGGACAGCCCAATCAGCCCCAGCATTTT. Translated: CASSPYEGQPNQPQHF. Full variable domain (rest looked up from reference TRBV18 and TRBJ1-5): NAGVMQNPRHLVRRRGQEARLRCSPMKGHSHVYWYRQLPEEGLKFMVYLQKENIIDESGMPKERFSAEFPKEGPSILRIQQVVRGDSAAYFCASSPYEGQPNQPQHFGDGTRLSIL.

This chain connects TRBV29-1 to TRBJ1-1; D call uncertain. The CDR3 runs 13 residues. The germline gives CDR1 SQVTM, CDR2 ANQGSEA. V lost 5 bases to trimming and J lost 0 bases, with 10 bases between them. The CDR3 DNA is TGCAGCGTTCGGACGGGAATGAACACTGAAGCTTTCTTT. This encodes CSVRTGMNTEAFF.

The DNA of the CDR3 is TGTGCCAGCTCACCGAGACAGGGGTCAGTCTACGAGCAGTACTTC. Translated, it gives CASSPRQGSVYEQYF. The J gene is TRBJ2-7, the V gene TRBV18; 8 bases match TRBD1. J gave up 3 bases and V 3 bases, and 7 bases lay outside the gene matches. The CDR3 is 15 residues long. Per germline, CDR1 KGHSH and CDR2 LQKENI. The whole variable domain, filled in from reference TRBV18 and TRBJ2-7, reads NAGVMQNPRHLVRRRGQEARLRCSPMKGHSHVYWYRQLPEEGLKFMVYLQKENIIDESGMPKERFSAEFPKEGPSILRIQQVVRGDSAAYFCASSPRQGSVYEQYFGPGTRLTVT.

The chain recombines TRBV11-2 with TRBJ2-2; the D is unclear. Germline-derived CDR1 and CDR2 are SGHAT and FQNNGV. The CDR3 covers 16 residues. Trimming cost V 2 bases and J 0 bases, with 10 bases left between them. The DNA of the CDR3 is TGTGCCAGCAGCTTAATTGGGCAGACGAACACCGGGGAGCTGTTTTTT. Translated, it gives CASSLIGQTNTGELFF. Full variable domain (rest looked up from reference TRBV11-2 and TRBJ2-2): EAGVAQSPRYKIIEKRQSVAFWCNPISGHATLYWYQQILGQGPKLLIQFQNNGVVDDSQLPKDRFSAERLKGVDSTLKIQPAKLEDSAVYLCASSLIGQTNTGELFFGEGSRLTVL.

The J gene is TRBJ2-3, the V gene TRBV27, with a possible D match to TRBD2 (5 bases). Trimming shortened V by 9 bases and J by 1 base, and 14 bases separated the two germline ends. Germline CDR1 and CDR2: MNHEY and SMNVEV (reference sequence). The CDR3 contains 14 residues. The CDR3 DNA is TGTGCCAGTGGGAGCGGAAAGGGCACAGATACGCAGTATTTT. Encoded protein: CASGSGKGTDTQYF.